The 30 T cell receptor beta chains in this list originate from one sample, sequenced in a study of beta chain features in type 1 diabetes. General study results and limits: Across all four CD4+ subsets, people with type 1 diabetes showed modestly shorter TCRB CDR3s.

The antigens for these receptors are not known. Expressed TCRB transcripts were sequenced because the isolated RNA had all been reverse transcribed beforehand. Profiling relied on immunoSEQ multiplex PCR, and the TCRdb table lists in-frame clones only, not all of them. The sample includes 150,000 to 200,000 clones, 6.5% to 8.5% of them seen just once. Sequencing used central memory CD4+ T cells from blood. These TCRs come from a woman aged 18-29 years with type 1 diabetes.

There are a few counts of this clone. The chain links TRBV20-1 to TRBJ1-5; D is undetermined. Trimming removed 6 bases from V and 11 bases from J, with 14 bases in between. Germline CDR1 and CDR2: DFQATT and SNEGSKA (reference sequence). This CDR3 is 11 amino acids long. Here the CDR3 reads CSALGREAQHF. CDR3 DNA: TGCAGTGCGCTAGGGCGGGAGGCCCAGCATTTT.

This clone was recorded a few times. The chain carries TRBV7-2 and TRBJ2-5; no definite D call. V lost 5 bases and J lost 1, with 8 bases in between. The CDR3 covers 13 residues. The V gene's germline CDR1 is SGHTA and CDR2 FQGNSA. The CDR3: CASSIDIQETQYF. In DNA, the CDR3 is TGTGCCAGCAGCATCGACATCCAAGAGACCCAGTACTTC. Looking up the rest from reference TRBV7-2 and TRBJ2-5 gives the full variable domain: GAGVSQSPSNKVTEKGKDVELRCDPISGHTALYWYRQSLGQGLEFLIYFQGNSAPDKSGLPSDRFSAERTGGSVSTLTIQRTQQEDSAVYLCASSIDIQETQYFGPGTRLLVL.

This clone was observed a handful of times. V and J are TRBV28 and TRBJ1-2; no definite D call. The CDR3 loop spans 15 amino acids. The germline CDR1 and CDR2 sequences are MDHEN and SYDVKM. Trimming left V 7 bases short and J 2 bases short, with 17 bases between. Here the CDR3 reads CASIPIHRLNYGYTF. CDR3 sequence (DNA): TGTGCCAGCATCCCGATTCACAGACTAAACTATGGCTACACCTTC.

The table lists this clone with a few counts. This chain uses TRBV28 with TRBJ1-5; TRBD1 aligns across 10 bases. This CDR3 has 15 amino acids. V lost 5 bases, J lost 5 bases, and 6 bases stayed unmatched. CDR1 and CDR2 (germline): MDHEN, SYDVKM. The CDR3 spells CASSPGTGEYQPQHF. CDR3 coding DNA: TGTGCCAGCAGTCCGGGGACAGGGGAGTATCAGCCCCAGCATTTT.

The CDR3 protein is CASSPSARVEQYF. CDR3 coding DNA: TGTGCCAGCAGCCCTAGCGCTAGGGTTGAGCAGTACTTC. The chain couples TRBV4-2 to TRBJ2-7; D perhaps matches TRBD2 (6 bases). The CDR3 is 13 residues long. CDR1 and CDR2 from the germline V gene are LGHNA and YNFKEQ. Trimming stripped 4 bases from V and 7 bases from J, with 14 bases between.

The table lists this clone with a few counts. V and J are TRBV6-6 and TRBJ2-2, with D perhaps TRBD2 (6 bases). Germline loops: CDR1 MNHNY, CDR2 SVGAGI (reference sequence). This CDR3 contains 15 residues. The germline V and J ends were trimmed by 6 bases and 1 base, with 12 bases remaining between them. As DNA, the CDR3 is TGTGCCAGCAGCACTAGCACCGAGAACACCGGGGAGCTGTTTTTT. Translated, it gives CASSTSTENTGELFF.

This clone turned up a few times. This chain joins TRBV7-2 and TRBJ2-3; D possibly corresponds to TRBD1 (5 bases). V was cut by 5 bases and J by 4 bases, with 10 bases left in between. The CDR3 extends over 13 amino acids. The germline gives CDR1 SGHTA, CDR2 FQGNSA. CDR3: CASSPGQADTQYF. The CDR3 DNA is TGTGCCAGCAGCCCAGGACAAGCAGATACGCAGTATTTT.

The rearrangement joins TRBV7-9 to TRBJ2-5, with D uncertain. Germline V CDR1 and CDR2: SEHNR, FQNEAQ (reference sequence). The CDR3 has 12 residues. The V end lost 5 bases, the J end lost 9 bases, and 13 bases lay between the germline ends. The CDR3 is CASSSIEVAQYF. DNA of the CDR3: TGTGCCAGCAGCAGCATAGAGGTGGCCCAGTACTTC.

This clone was observed a handful of times. This chain joins TRBV11-1 and TRBJ2-1; 9 nucleotides line up with TRBD2. Germline V lookup: CDR1 SGHAT, CDR2 FQDESV (reference sequence). The CDR3 contains 15 residues. The J segment lost 3 bases and the V segment lost 4 bases, leaving 4 bases of the junction unmatched. CDR3 sequence (DNA): TGTGCCAGCAGCTCCCAGCGGGGGGTCTACAATGAGCAGTTCTTC. It codes for CASSSQRGVYNEQFF.

The V and J genes are TRBV7-9 and TRBJ2-7; 7 bases line up with TRBD1. With 5 bases clipped from V and 2 bases from J, the junction kept 12 bases outside the gene matches. This CDR3 is 16 amino acids long. Per germline, CDR1 SEHNR and CDR2 FQNEAQ (reference sequence). The CDR3 sequence: CASSPGTGTETYEQYF. The CDR3 DNA is TGTGCCAGCAGCCCGGGGACCGGGACAGAGACCTACGAGCAGTACTTC.

This rearrangement joins TRBV2 to TRBJ1-5; D call uncertain. V was pared by 3 bases and J by 4 bases, with 7 bases between. The CDR3 runs 13 residues. Germline assignment: CDR1 SNHLY and CDR2 FYNNEI. The CDR3 nucleotides read TGTGCCAGCAGTGAGCCAGAAAATCAGCCCCAGCATTTT. As protein: CASSEPENQPQHF.

The chain couples TRBV6-4 to TRBJ2-5; tentatively, D is TRBD1 (5 bases). From germline, CDR1 is MRHNA and CDR2 SNTAGT. V lost 6 bases and J 5 bases, leaving 13 bases between the germline ends. This CDR3 comprises 13 residues. As DNA, the CDR3 is TGTGCCAGCAGCCCCAGGGTCGGGGAGACCCAGTACTTC. The encoded protein is CASSPRVGETQYF.

The chain employs TRBV28 and TRBJ1-4, with TRBD1 as a possible D gene (6 bases). The V gene lost 5 bases and the J gene lost 0 bases, with 10 bases spanning the gap. The CDR3 runs 15 residues. The germline V gene encodes CDR1 MDHEN and CDR2 SYDVKM. CDR3 residues: CASSAHRATNEKLFF. The CDR3, as DNA: TGTGCCAGCAGTGCTCACAGGGCAACTAATGAAAAACTGTTTTTT. The full variable domain, its missing parts supplied by reference TRBV28 and TRBJ1-4, is DVKVTQSSRYLVKRTGEKVFLECVQDMDHENMFWYRQDPGLGLRLIYFSYDVKMKEKGDIPEGYSVSREKKERFSLILESASTNQTSMYLCASSAHRATNEKLFFGSGTQLSVL.

The rearrangement uses TRBV6-6 and TRBJ1-1; D is perhaps TRBD1 (6 bases). Between the trimmed V and J ends, which lost 5 bases and 4 bases, there was a span of 14 bases. The CDR3 has 14 residues. Germline V gene lookup returns CDR1 MNHNY and CDR2 SVGAGI (reference sequence). CDR3 in amino acids: CASSVNRDITEAFF. The CDR3, as DNA: TGTGCCAGCAGTGTAAACAGGGACATCACTGAAGCTTTCTTT.

The rearrangement links TRBV5-4 to TRBJ2-5, with D possibly TRBD1 on 6 matching bases. Germline CDR1 reads SGHNT; CDR2 reads YYREEE (reference sequence). V lost 4 bases and J lost 9, with 16 bases in between. This CDR3 has 13 residues. In DNA, the CDR3 is TGTGCCAGCAGCCAGAACAGGGAATGGGCCCAGTACTTC. Protein product: CASSQNREWAQYF.

V gene TRBV5-1 combines with J gene TRBJ2-3; TRBD1 matches at 7 bases. The CDR3 is 15 residues long. Germline values: CDR1 SGHRS, CDR2 YFSETQ. V dropped 2 bases and J dropped 2; count of bases not matched to a gene: 5. CDR3 bases: TGCGCCAGCAGCTTAAGGGGGCTTTACACAGATACGCAGTATTTT. It translates to CASSLRGLYTDTQYF.

This clone was seen only a few times. This rearrangement joins TRBV19 to TRBJ2-7; 8 bases map to TRBD2. This CDR3 is 13 amino acids long. The J segment lost 6 bases and the V segment lost 6 bases, leaving 7 bases of the junction unmatched. CDR1 and CDR2 (germline): LNHDA, SQIVND (reference sequence). DNA of the CDR3: TGTGCCAGTAGCACCGGGAGGGATGGCGAGCAGTACTTC. Protein sequence: CASSTGRDGEQYF.

This sequence joins TRBV28 and TRBJ2-7, with a tentative D call TRBD2 (6 bases). Germline lookup yields CDR1 MDHEN and CDR2 SYDVKM. Deletions cut 2 bases from V and 4 bases from J, with 12 bases between. CDR3 size: 14 residues. The CDR3 loop is CASSLAGRSYEQYF. The CDR3 coding sequence is TGTGCCAGCAGTTTAGCGGGAAGATCTTACGAGCAGTACTTC.

In DNA, the CDR3 is TGTGCCAGCAGCGCGGGGACAGACCGGGAGCCCCAGCATTTT. Translating it yields CASSAGTDREPQHF. The J gene is TRBJ1-5, the V gene TRBV9, with TRBD1 matching 7 bases. The junction had 8 bases not matched to a gene; V was cut back by 3 bases and J by 8 bases. The CDR3 has 14 amino acids. Germline V gene lookup returns CDR1 SGDLS and CDR2 YYNGEE.

The rearrangement links TRBV7-2 to TRBJ1-2; 8 bases line up with TRBD1. The CDR3 runs to 13 residues. Germline loops: CDR1 SGHTA, CDR2 FQGNSA. The ends lost 6 bases at V and 7 bases at J; junction bases unmatched: 7. The chain's CDR3 is CASSSDRVRGYTF. CDR3 nucleotide sequence: TGTGCCAGCAGTTCGGACAGGGTGCGTGGCTACACCTTC.

The V and J genes are TRBV28 and TRBJ1-4, with 10 bases aligning to TRBD1. This CDR3 comprises 14 residues. Trimming took 6 bases from V and 6 from J; bases not matched to a gene: 4. Germline CDR1 and CDR2: MDHEN and SYDVKM. The chain's CDR3 is CASSQGQGYEKLFF. CDR3 nucleotide sequence: TGTGCCAGCAGCCAGGGACAGGGGTATGAAAAACTGTTTTTT.

This clone was detected a few times. V and J are TRBV5-1 and TRBJ2-5; a weak D match, TRBD1 (6 bases). CDR1 and CDR2 (germline): SGHRS, YFSETQ. The V end lost 4 bases, the J end lost 4 bases, and 11 bases lay between the germline ends. CDR3 size: 13 residues. The CDR3 DNA reads TGCGCCAGCAGCCCCCGCAGGGGAGAGACCCAGTACTTC. Residues: CASSPRRGETQYF.

The chain couples TRBV7-2 to TRBJ1-6; D may be TRBD1 (6 bases). The CDR3 has 16 amino acids. Trimming removed 5 bases from V and 5 bases from J, with 16 bases in between. CDR1 is SGHTA, CDR2 FQGNSA, per germline. The CDR3 DNA is TGTGCCAGCAGCCCGCGAAGGGGGGGCAATAATTCACCCCTCCACTTT. It encodes CASSPRRGGNNSPLHF.

This clone was detected a few times. This chain connects TRBV9 to TRBJ2-5, with D perhaps matching TRBD2 (5 bases). From germline, CDR1 is SGDLS and CDR2 YYNGEE. V lost 0 bases to trimming and J lost 4 bases, with 13 bases between them. This CDR3 is 15 amino acids long. CDR3 bases: TGTGCCAGCAGCGTAGGGACTTCCGGGGTAGAGACCCAGTACTTC. It yields the protein CASSVGTSGVETQYF.

CDR3 sequence (DNA): TGTGCCAGCAGCTGGACTAGAGAGTCCTACAATGAGCAGTTCTTC. This codes for CASSWTRESYNEQFF. This chain links TRBV5-5 with TRBJ2-1, with 7 bases that match TRBD2. The length of the CDR3 is 15 residues. Looked up from germline, CDR1 is SGHKS and CDR2 is YYEKEE (reference sequence). V shed 3 bases and J 1 base; nucleotides not matched to a gene: 4.

This chain links TRBV18 with TRBJ2-3; 8 bases line up with TRBD1. This CDR3 contains 14 residues. V was clipped by 2 bases and J by 4 bases; unmatched bases: 2. Germline CDR1 and CDR2: KGHSH and LQKENI. The DNA for the CDR3 is TGTGCCAGCTCACCAACAGGGGGTGCAGATACGCAGTATTTT. It translates to CASSPTGGADTQYF.

Comment on this clone: The sample contains more than one DNA sequence encoding this CDR3. V is TRBV28 and J is TRBJ2-1, with no clear D. Germline-derived CDR1 and CDR2 are MDHEN and SYDVKM. Deletions cut 3 bases from V and 2 bases from J, with 5 bases between. The CDR3 sequence is 13 residues long. CDR3 sequence: CASSFEAYNEQFF. CDR3 sequence (DNA): TGTGCCAGCAGTTTTGAGGCCTACAATGAGCAGTTCTTC.

The sample holds a few counts of this clone. The chain joins TRBV7-2 to TRBJ2-5, with 11 nucleotides matching TRBD2. The ends lost 3 bases at V and 5 bases at J; junction bases unmatched: 5. Germline V gives CDR1 SGHTA, CDR2 FQGNSA. The CDR3 runs to 15 residues. Here the CDR3 reads CASSLTSGKVETQYF. The DNA for the CDR3 is TGTGCCAGCAGCTTGACTAGCGGGAAGGTTGAGACCCAGTACTTC.

This clone has only a few counts. The chain employs TRBV29-1 and TRBJ2-7; TRBD1 matches 7 bases. Trimming at V came to 6 bases and at J to 0 bases, leaving 5 bases not matched to a gene. This CDR3 region has 13 residues. Germline V gene sequence: CDR1 SQVTM, CDR2 ANQGSEA. CDR3 DNA sequence: TGCAGCGTAAGGGACAGCAGCTCCTACGAGCAGTACTTC. Protein: CSVRDSSSYEQYF.

This clone was counted a single time. The chain is built from TRBV19 and TRBJ2-5; TRBD2 aligns across 14 bases. Germline CDR1 LNHDA, CDR2 SQIVND (reference sequence). This CDR3 comprises 16 residues. V was pared by 0 bases and J by 5 bases, with 2 bases of the junction left unmatched. CDR3: CASSIEGLAGEETQYF. CDR3 nucleotides: TGTGCCAGTAGTATAGAGGGACTAGCGGGAGAGGAGACCCAGTACTTC.